This T cell receptor beta chain was retrieved from a study of blood T cells in healthy people across ages. Study-wide results and limits: Across samples, TCR beta diversity tracked strongly with naive T cell percentage. Underestimates were what the diversity estimates from one million T cells were considered to be. Greater diversity and more naive CD4+ cells were seen in long-lived donors than in aged donors.

In this sample, this clonotype turned up many times. Its target is not known. After removal of 3 bases from V and 3 bases from J, the junction contained 7 bases not matched to a gene. The CDR3 extends over 16 amino acids. Germline CDR1 reads LNHNV; CDR2 reads YYDKDF (reference sequence). Samples had at least 6.5 million PBMCs isolated from them. PCR was performed a second time for roughly 7 to 12 cycles using a sample-barcoded 5' primer and a J-beta primer mix. In TCRdb, the 5' RACE reads were re-called with MiXCR into one record per CDR3 protein. Here the sample spans roughly 1,700,000 distinct CDR3 sequences, approximately 28% being singletons.

The V gene is TRBV15, the J gene TRBJ2-3; 9 bases agree with TRBD1. What was sequenced was blood. The TCR originated in a woman aged 25 to 39 in good health. CDR3 nucleotide sequence: TGTGCCACCAGCAGGGTTACAGGGGGCAGAACAGATACGCAGTATTTT. This translates into CATSRVTGGRTDTQYF.